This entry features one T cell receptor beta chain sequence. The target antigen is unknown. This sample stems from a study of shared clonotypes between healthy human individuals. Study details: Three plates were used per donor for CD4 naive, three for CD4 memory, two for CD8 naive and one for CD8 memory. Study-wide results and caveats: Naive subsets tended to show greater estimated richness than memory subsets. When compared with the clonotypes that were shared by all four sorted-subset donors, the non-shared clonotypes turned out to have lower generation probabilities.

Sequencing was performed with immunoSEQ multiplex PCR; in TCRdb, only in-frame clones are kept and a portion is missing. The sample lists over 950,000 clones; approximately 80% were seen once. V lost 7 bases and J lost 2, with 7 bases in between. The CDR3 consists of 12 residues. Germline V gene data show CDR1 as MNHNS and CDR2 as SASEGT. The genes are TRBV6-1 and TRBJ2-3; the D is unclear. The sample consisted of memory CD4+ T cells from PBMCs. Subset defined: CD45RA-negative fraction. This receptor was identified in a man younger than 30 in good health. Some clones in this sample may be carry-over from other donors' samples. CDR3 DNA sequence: TGTGCCAGCACCTACTACACAGATACGCAGTATTTT. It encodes CASTYYTDTQYF.